Listed below are T cell receptor beta chains from one sample, sequenced in a study of T cell responses to AZD1222 COVID-19 vaccine. Assay used: immunoSEQ multiplex PCR; TCRdb lists only in-frame clones, some missing. The sample has roughly 25,000 clones; 70% to 90% are singletons. The source material was peripheral blood, sampled 28 days after the second AZD1222 dose. These receptors were taken from an adult who received the AZD1222 COVID-19 vaccine. The CDR3 runs from the conserved cysteine through the conserved F or W. The D gene is left open where the match is weak. Clone sizes are given selectively: once, few, many, or a class where the clone is expanded.

d_call: -
clone_size: -
j_call: TRBJ2-6
v_call: TRBV4-1
cdr3_length: 15
cdr3_nt: TGCGCCAGCAGCCAAACAGGGTCTGGGGCCAACGTCCTGACTTTC
cdr3_aa: CASSQTGSGANVLTF

d_call: -
clone_size: -
j_call: TRBJ2-7
v_call: TRBV5-4
cdr3_length: 14
cdr3_nt: TGTGCCAGCAGCTTGGCTAGCTCCTCCTACGAGCAGTACTTC
cdr3_aa: CASSLASSSYEQYF

d_call: -
clone_size: -
j_call: TRBJ2-1
v_call: TRBV28
cdr3_length: 12
cdr3_nt: TGTGCCAGCTCCCTATCCCACAATGAGCAGTTCTTC
cdr3_aa: CASSLSHNEQFF

d_call: -
clone_size: -
j_call: TRBJ1-5
v_call: TRBV7-8
cdr3_length: 14
cdr3_nt: TGTGCCAGCAGCTTAGGCAGGGGCAATCAGCCCCAGCATTTT
cdr3_aa: CASSLGRGNQPQHF

d_call: -
clone_size: -
j_call: TRBJ1-2
v_call: TRBV19
cdr3_length: 11
cdr3_nt: TGTGCCATAGCCCGGGGCTCTGGCTACACCTTC
cdr3_aa: CAIARGSGYTF

d_call: -
clone_size: -
j_call: TRBJ1-1
v_call: TRBV5-6
cdr3_length: 15
cdr3_nt: TGTGCCAGCAGCTTGATGAGGGGATTATGGACTGAAGCTTTCTTT
cdr3_aa: CASSLMRGLWTEAFF

d_call: -
clone_size: -
j_call: TRBJ2-7
v_call: TRBV11-1
cdr3_length: 12
cdr3_nt: TGTGCCAGCAGACATTCCAGGGACGAGCAGTACTTC
cdr3_aa: CASRHSRDEQYF

d_call: -
clone_size: -
j_call: TRBJ1-3
v_call: TRBV4-1
cdr3_length: 16
cdr3_nt: TGCGCCAGCAGCCAAACCCCCAGGACCTCTGGAAACACCATATATTTT
cdr3_aa: CASSQTPRTSGNTIYF

d_call: -
clone_size: -
j_call: TRBJ2-7
v_call: TRBV5-1
cdr3_length: 14
cdr3_nt: TGCGCCAGCAGCTCGAGTCTGGCCAGCTACGAGCAGTACTTC
cdr3_aa: CASSSSLASYEQYF

d_call: -
clone_size: few
j_call: TRBJ1-5
v_call: TRBV19
cdr3_length: 13
cdr3_nt: TGTGCCAGTAGTATTGGGGGGGTTCAGCCCCAGCATTTT
cdr3_aa: CASSIGGVQPQHF

d_call: -
clone_size: -
j_call: TRBJ2-6
v_call: TRBV5-1
cdr3_length: 16
cdr3_nt: TGCGCCAGCAGCTTGATCGGGACCTCTGGGGCCAACGTCCTGACTTTC
cdr3_aa: CASSLIGTSGANVLTF

d_call: TRBD1
clone_size: -
j_call: TRBJ2-7
v_call: TRBV4-1
cdr3_length: 14
cdr3_nt: TGCGCCAGCAGCCATGGACAGGGTGCGGGGGAGCAGTACTTC
cdr3_aa: CASSHGQGAGEQYF

d_call: -
clone_size: -
j_call: TRBJ1-2
v_call: TRBV12-3/TRBV12-4
cdr3_length: 12
cdr3_nt: TGTGCCAGCAGTGACAGCGTTGGGGGCTACACCTTC
cdr3_aa: CASSDSVGGYTF

d_call: -
clone_size: -
j_call: TRBJ1-5
v_call: TRBV5-1
cdr3_length: 15
cdr3_nt: TGCGCCAGCAGCTTGGGAATAACGGGCAATCAGCCCCAGCATTTT
cdr3_aa: CASSLGITGNQPQHF

d_call: -
clone_size: -
j_call: TRBJ2-3
v_call: TRBV9
cdr3_length: 15
cdr3_nt: TGTGCCAGCAGCCCGGGGGTTTTAAGCACAGATACGCAGTATTTT
cdr3_aa: CASSPGVLSTDTQYF

d_call: -
clone_size: -
j_call: TRBJ2-7
v_call: TRBV7-8
cdr3_length: 15
cdr3_nt: TGTGCCAGCAGCTTAGCGTTCGGAGGGCTCTACGAGCAGTACTTC
cdr3_aa: CASSLAFGGLYEQYF

d_call: TRBD1
clone_size: -
j_call: TRBJ1-1
v_call: TRBV5-1
cdr3_length: 16
cdr3_nt: TGCGCCAGCAGCTCCCTGGGACAGGTTCCGAGCACTGAAGCTTTCTTT
cdr3_aa: CASSSLGQVPSTEAFF

d_call: -
clone_size: -
j_call: TRBJ1-4
v_call: TRBV5-8
cdr3_length: 17
cdr3_nt: TGTGCCAGCAGCCGACCTCCTCCCGGGAACCCTGGGGAAAAACTGTTTTTT
cdr3_aa: CASSRPPPGNPGEKLFF

d_call: -
clone_size: -
j_call: TRBJ2-1
v_call: TRBV10-1
cdr3_length: 15
cdr3_nt: TGCGCCAGCAGTGGGGAGCTAGGTCCTAACAATGAGCAGTTCTTC
cdr3_aa: CASSGELGPNNEQFF

d_call: -
clone_size: -
j_call: TRBJ2-5
v_call: TRBV28
cdr3_length: 15
cdr3_nt: TGTGCCAGCAAGGACGACATTACCTTCCAAGAGACCCAGTACTTC
cdr3_aa: CASKDDITFQETQYF

d_call: -
clone_size: few
j_call: TRBJ2-3
v_call: TRBV11-3
cdr3_length: 17
cdr3_nt: TGTGCCAGCAGCTTATCTGTGTGGGGAGACGGGACAGATACGCAGTATTTT
cdr3_aa: CASSLSVWGDGTDTQYF

d_call: TRBD2
clone_size: -
j_call: TRBJ2-5
v_call: TRBV11-2
cdr3_length: 17
cdr3_nt: TGTGCCAGCAGCTCCCCTAGCGGGGGGGGACGAAAAGAGACCCAGTACTTC
cdr3_aa: CASSSPSGGGRKETQYF

d_call: -
clone_size: -
j_call: TRBJ1-5
v_call: TRBV12-1
cdr3_length: 16
cdr3_nt: TGTGCCAGCAGCTTTAGACAGGGGAGGTGCAATCAGCCCCAGCATTTT
cdr3_aa: CASSFRQGRCNQPQHF

d_call: -
clone_size: -
j_call: TRBJ1-1
v_call: TRBV7-6
cdr3_length: 15
cdr3_nt: TGTGCCAGCGCCGAGACGACAGCCTTCAACACTGAAGCTTTCTTT
cdr3_aa: CASAETTAFNTEAFF

d_call: TRBD2
clone_size: -
j_call: TRBJ2-7
v_call: TRBV19
cdr3_length: 13
cdr3_nt: TGTGCCAGTAGTAAGGTTAGCGGGTACGAGCAGTACTTC
cdr3_aa: CASSKVSGYEQYF

d_call: -
clone_size: -
j_call: TRBJ2-1
v_call: TRBV7-2
cdr3_length: 17
cdr3_nt: TGTGCCAGCAGCTCCCTCCCCGCTTCAAGCTCCTACAATGAGCAGTTCTTC
cdr3_aa: CASSSLPASSSYNEQFF

d_call: -
clone_size: -
j_call: TRBJ2-1
v_call: TRBV19
cdr3_length: 11
cdr3_nt: TGTGCCAGTAGTTTTGGCGATGAGCAGTTCTTC
cdr3_aa: CASSFGDEQFF

d_call: -
clone_size: -
j_call: TRBJ2-7
v_call: TRBV19
cdr3_length: 13
cdr3_nt: TGTGCCAGTAGCCGCCCACAGGGCTACGAGCAGTACTTC
cdr3_aa: CASSRPQGYEQYF

d_call: -
clone_size: -
j_call: TRBJ2-3
v_call: TRBV7-8
cdr3_length: 17
cdr3_nt: TGTGCCAGCAGCTTAGGGGGTGGGCTTCGCGGCACAGATACGCAGTATTTT
cdr3_aa: CASSLGGGLRGTDTQYF

d_call: -
clone_size: -
j_call: TRBJ2-3
v_call: TRBV11-3
cdr3_length: 15
cdr3_nt: TGTGCCAGCAGCCGACGACCGGACAGAACAGATACGCAGTATTTT
cdr3_aa: CASSRRPDRTDTQYF

d_call: -
clone_size: -
j_call: TRBJ1-5
v_call: TRBV15
cdr3_length: 13
cdr3_nt: TGTGCCACCAGCAGAGATACCCCTCAGCCCCAGCATTTT
cdr3_aa: CATSRDTPQPQHF

d_call: -
clone_size: -
j_call: TRBJ1-1
v_call: TRBV18
cdr3_length: 13
cdr3_nt: TGTGCCAGCTCACCACTCACGTTAACTGAAGCTTTCTTT
cdr3_aa: CASSPLTLTEAFF

d_call: -
clone_size: -
j_call: TRBJ1-1
v_call: TRBV3-1/TRBV3-2
cdr3_length: 17
cdr3_nt: TGTGCCAGCAGCCCGCGAGCGACGGGGACTGGCGGCACTGAAGCTTTCTTT
cdr3_aa: CASSPRATGTGGTEAFF

d_call: -
clone_size: -
j_call: TRBJ1-1
v_call: TRBV28
cdr3_length: 15
cdr3_nt: TGTGCCAGCAGTTTAGGGGCGAGGGGTTATACTGAAGCTTTCTTT
cdr3_aa: CASSLGARGYTEAFF

d_call: TRBD1
clone_size: -
j_call: TRBJ2-1
v_call: TRBV5-4
cdr3_length: 15
cdr3_nt: TGTGCCAGCAGCCCGGGTGGGGACAGGGACAATGAGCAGTTCTTC
cdr3_aa: CASSPGGDRDNEQFF